This T cell receptor beta chain is drawn from a study of cytomegalovirus exposure and HLA in healthy donors. Study conclusions and caveats: After further analysis at a later stage, around 17,000 TCR beta sequences were associated with HLA alleles at 0.05 false discovery rate. According to an earlier analysis, most TCR beta V segments yielded productive rearrangements about 90% or about 30% of the time. The study flagged fewer than 200 TCR beta chains as cytomegalovirus-associated.

Germline V CDR1 and CDR2: MGHRA, YSYEKL. Trimming at V came to 3 bases and at J to 1 base, leaving 5 bases not matched to a gene. The CDR3 spans 16 residues. This clone came up a few times. The antigen remains undetermined. This PCR relied on a set of 60 Vbeta primers and 13 Jbeta primers. TCRdb's copy holds only in-frame clones and misses some; the assay was immunoSEQ multiplex PCR. The sample lists 200,000 or so clones; roughly four fifths were seen once. The rearrangement joins TRBV4-1 to TRBJ2-3, with 9 bases identical to TRBD1. Sequenced material: PBMCs. The TCR comes from a woman aged 40-49 years in good health and CMV-seronegative. The CDR3 bases are TGCGCCAGCAGCCAGCGGACAGGGGCGGGCACAGATACGCAGTATTTT. Amino acids: CASSQRTGAGTDTQYF.